The clone carrying this TCR beta chain appeared a single time. This sample was taken from a study of blood T cell repertoires in COVID-19. Across the study: The study drew acute and convalescent COVID-19 samples from the United States, Italy and Spain. PBMCs, B-cell-depleted T cells, or T cells were the source of the cDNA or gDNA that made up the material.

Under the authors' procedure: How many nucleated cells were present was estimated from reference gene primer amplification. The method was immunoSEQ multiplex PCR; TCRdb's version includes in-frame clones alone and lacks a portion of them. The V and J calls and the clone size are those of that table, but D and trimming were determined from the DNA. The sample yields some 180,000 clones, around nine tenths seen once. Seattle patient enrollment occurred during active infection, with longitudinal follow-up thereafter. J gave up 1 base and V 5 bases, and 7 bases lay outside the gene matches. Looked up from germline, CDR1 is MDHEN and CDR2 is SYDVKM. The CDR3 is made up of 16 amino acids.

The TCR sequence derives from a woman of 80 years or more with COVID-19, enrolled during active disease. The chain combines TRBV28 with TRBJ2-3; 9 bases map to TRBD1. The material sequenced was peripheral blood. CDR3 region: CASSRTGDPRTDTQYF. CDR3 bases: TGTGCCAGCAGTCGGACAGGGGACCCACGCACAGATACGCAGTATTTT.